Detailed here is one TCR beta chain. What it recognizes is unknown. This sample was included in a study of beta chain features in type 1 diabetes. Overall study findings and caveats: HLA effects on TCRB rearrangement stayed unresolved here. All four CD4+ subsets of Type 1 diabetes patients contained TCRB CDR3s that were moderately but significantly shorter.

Sorting with CD45RO/CCR7/CD25/CD127/CD95/CD27 yielded naive, central memory, regulatory and stem-like memory CD4+ cells. What was sequenced were expressed TCRB transcripts, since all of the isolated RNA had been reverse transcribed. The read count averaged around 3.6 million across naive, central memory and regulatory T cell samples. The assay was immunoSEQ multiplex PCR, and TCRdb's table has in-frame clones only and misses some. Among 300,000 to 400,000 clones listed, 9.5% to 10% were seen once. In germline, CDR1 is MGHRA, CDR2 YSYEKL. This CDR3 is 15 amino acids long. The ends were cut back, 1 base at V and 3 bases at J, with 12 bases in the middle.

The chain joins TRBV4-1 to TRBJ1-2; D is unclear. Material for sequencing was central memory CD4+ T cells from blood. The source is a man under 40 with type 1 diabetes. CDR3 coding DNA: TGCGCCAGCAGCCAAGTTTCCAGGATGGACTATGGCTACACCTTC. This encodes CASSQVSRMDYGYTF.